The T cell receptor (beta chain) described here comes from a study of control samples from healthy donors and cancer patients. The V gene lost 0 bases and the J gene lost 4 bases, with 11 bases spanning the gap. The V gene's germline CDR1 is MNHNY and CDR2 SVGAGI (reference sequence). This CDR3 contains 15 residues. Repertoires were generated with immunoSEQ multiplex PCR, while TCRdb's copy carries only in-frame clones and drops some. Here the sample spans 150,000 to 180,000 clones, around 95% being singletons. The material sequenced was blood. The chain joins TRBV6-6 to TRBJ2-3; no clear D gene. The TCR comes from a man aged 35-49 years in good health. In DNA form, the CDR3 reads TGTGCCAGCAGTTACTCTTACGACGGTGCAGATACGCAGTATTTT. Protein sequence: CASSYSYDGADTQYF.